This record looks at one TCR beta chain sequence and its context. Its target is unknown. In germline, CDR1 is MNHNY, CDR2 SVGAGI (reference sequence). V was cut by 0 bases and J by 16 bases, with 13 bases left in between. CDR3 length: 13 residues. The method was immunoSEQ multiplex PCR; TCRdb's version includes in-frame clones alone and lacks a portion of them. The top ten clones hold approximately 13% of a sample with about 72,000 clones, 70% to 90% of them seen once. These data originate in a study of T cells in localized non-small cell lung cancer. Notes on the study in general: Higher blood T cell density tracked longer overall survival. A median of about 50 clones ranked among the top 100 in tumor appeared in adjacent lung.

The specimen comprised peripheral blood, sampled before any cancer treatment. The sequence derives from an older female donor with stage I lung adenocarcinoma. This chain links TRBV6-6 with TRBJ1-6; D is undetermined. CDR3 DNA: TGTGCCAGCAGTTACTCCGGGTCTTGGGTTCTCCACTTT. This sequence encodes CASSYSGSWVLHF.